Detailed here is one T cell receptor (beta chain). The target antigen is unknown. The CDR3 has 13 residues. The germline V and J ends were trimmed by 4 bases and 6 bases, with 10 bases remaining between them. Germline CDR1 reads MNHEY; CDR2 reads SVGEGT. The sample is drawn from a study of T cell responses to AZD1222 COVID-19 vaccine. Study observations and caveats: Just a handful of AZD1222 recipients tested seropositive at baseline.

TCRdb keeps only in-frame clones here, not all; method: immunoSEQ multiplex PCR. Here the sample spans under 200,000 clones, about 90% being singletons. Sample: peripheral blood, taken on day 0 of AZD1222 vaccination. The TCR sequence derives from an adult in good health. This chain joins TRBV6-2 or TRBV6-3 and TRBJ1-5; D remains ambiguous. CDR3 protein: CASSSQESQPQHF. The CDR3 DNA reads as TGTGCCAGCAGTTCCCAGGAGAGTCAGCCCCAGCATTTT.